The table lists the clone carrying this T cell receptor beta chain with a few counts. The target antigen is unknown. Germline loops: CDR1 SGDLS, CDR2 YYNGEE. The CDR3 sequence is 17 residues long. With V trimmed by 0 bases and J by 5 bases, 8 bases remained unmatched. The sample belongs to a study of identical twins. Study outcomes and limitations: Fewer insertions were carried by abundant cord blood beta clonotypes, but none was seen in memory repertoires.

TCRdb re-called the 5' RACE reads with MiXCR, one entry per CDR3 protein. The data contain 690,000 or so distinct CDR3 sequences, 8.6% of them singletons. This sample was shared with a second study, whose subject was yellow fever vaccine responses in identical twins.

The sequencing sample was made of PBMCs. The chain has TRBV9 and TRBJ2-5; 12 bases are shared with TRBD2. The receptor's source is a woman aged 18-29 years in good health. In nucleotides, the CDR3 is TGTGCCAGCAGCGTAGCGGGGGGACTAGCGGGCGGCGAGACCCAGTACTTC. It specifies CASSVAGGLAGGETQYF.